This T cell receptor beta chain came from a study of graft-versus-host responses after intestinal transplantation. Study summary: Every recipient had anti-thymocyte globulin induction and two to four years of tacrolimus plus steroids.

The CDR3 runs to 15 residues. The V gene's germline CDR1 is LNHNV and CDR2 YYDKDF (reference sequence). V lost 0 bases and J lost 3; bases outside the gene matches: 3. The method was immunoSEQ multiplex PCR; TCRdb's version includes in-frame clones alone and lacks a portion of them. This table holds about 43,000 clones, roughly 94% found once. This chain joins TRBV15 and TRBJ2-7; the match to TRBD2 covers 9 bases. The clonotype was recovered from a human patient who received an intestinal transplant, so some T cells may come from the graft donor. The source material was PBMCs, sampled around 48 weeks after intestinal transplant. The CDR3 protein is CATSREVTSGYEQYF. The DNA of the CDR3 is TGTGCCACCAGCAGAGAGGTGACTAGCGGCTACGAGCAGTACTTC.